Each of the 3 T cell receptor beta chains below was sequenced from the same sample in a study of cytomegalovirus exposure and HLA in healthy donors. Produced via immunoSEQ multiplex PCR; TCRdb's table is partial and in-frame only. The sample lists about 260,000 clones; 90% were seen once. The sequenced sample was PBMCs. The receptors here all came from a woman aged 25 to 39 in good health and CMV-seronegative.

The chain links TRBV4-3 to TRBJ2-2; 9 bases are a match to TRBD1. This CDR3 has 15 amino acids. Per the germline V gene, CDR1 is LGHNA and CDR2 is YSLEER. The trim removed 1 base at V and 6 bases at J, leaving 3 bases unmatched. The DNA of the CDR3 is TGCGCCAGCAGCCAAGGGGACAGGGTTGCCGGGGAGCTGTTTTTT. Translation gives CASSQGDRVAGELFF.

The table lists this clone with a count of one. The chain joins TRBV27 to TRBJ2-2; D not resolved. V lost 4 bases and J lost 3, with 0 bases in between. Germline V gives CDR1 MNHEY, CDR2 SMNVEV (reference sequence). The CDR3 contains 11 residues. The CDR3 spells CASSYTGELFF. CDR3 in DNA: TGTGCCAGCAGTTACACCGGGGAGCTGTTTTTT.

This chain connects TRBV4-1 to TRBJ2-1; 13 positions agree with TRBD2. Germline CDR1 is MGHRA and CDR2 is YSYEKL. The ends lost 1 base at V and 3 bases at J; junction bases unmatched: 0. The CDR3 is made up of 16 amino acids. CDR3 amino acids: CASSQGTSGGYNEQFF. As DNA, the CDR3 is TGCGCCAGCAGCCAAGGGACTAGCGGGGGCTACAATGAGCAGTTCTTC.